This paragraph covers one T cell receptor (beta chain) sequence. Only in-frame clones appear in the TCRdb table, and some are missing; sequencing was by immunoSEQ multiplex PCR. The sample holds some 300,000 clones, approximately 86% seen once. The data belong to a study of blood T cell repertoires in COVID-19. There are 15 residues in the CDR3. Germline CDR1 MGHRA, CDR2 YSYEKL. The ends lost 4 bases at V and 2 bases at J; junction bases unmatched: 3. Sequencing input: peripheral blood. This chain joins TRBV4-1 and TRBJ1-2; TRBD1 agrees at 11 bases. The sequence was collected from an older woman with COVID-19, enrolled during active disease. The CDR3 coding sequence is TGCGCCAGCAGCCCGGGACAGGGGGACAACTATGGCTACACCTTC. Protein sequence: CASSPGQGDNYGYTF.